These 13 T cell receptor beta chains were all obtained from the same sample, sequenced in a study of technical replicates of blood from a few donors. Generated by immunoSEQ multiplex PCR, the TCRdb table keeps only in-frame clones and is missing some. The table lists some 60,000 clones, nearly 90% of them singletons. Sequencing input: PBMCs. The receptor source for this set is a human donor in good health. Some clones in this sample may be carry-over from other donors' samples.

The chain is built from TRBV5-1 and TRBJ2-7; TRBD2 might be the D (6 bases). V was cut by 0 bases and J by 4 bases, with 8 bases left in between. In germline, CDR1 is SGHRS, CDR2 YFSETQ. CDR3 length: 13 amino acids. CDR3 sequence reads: CASSLGLGYEQYF. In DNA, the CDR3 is TGCGCCAGCAGCTTGGGACTAGGGTACGAGCAGTACTTC.

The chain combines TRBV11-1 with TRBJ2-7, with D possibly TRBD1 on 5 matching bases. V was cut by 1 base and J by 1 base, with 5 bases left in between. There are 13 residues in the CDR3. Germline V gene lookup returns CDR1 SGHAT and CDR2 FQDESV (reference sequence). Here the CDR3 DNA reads TGTGCCAGCAGCTTAGGACAGTCCTACGAGCAGTACTTC. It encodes CASSLGQSYEQYF.

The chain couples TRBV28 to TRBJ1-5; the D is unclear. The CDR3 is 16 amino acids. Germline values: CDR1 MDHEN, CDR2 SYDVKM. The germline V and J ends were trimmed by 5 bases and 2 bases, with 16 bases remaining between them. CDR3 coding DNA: TGTGCCAGCAGTCCCTTAGGAGTGGCCGGCAATCAGCCCCAGCATTTT. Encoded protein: CASSPLGVAGNQPQHF.

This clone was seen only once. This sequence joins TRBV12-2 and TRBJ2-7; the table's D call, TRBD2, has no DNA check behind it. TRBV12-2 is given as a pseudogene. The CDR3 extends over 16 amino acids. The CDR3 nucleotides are TGTGCAAGTCGCTCTTGCCGACTAGCGGGAGCCTACGAGCAGTACTTC. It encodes CASRSCRLAGAYEQYF.

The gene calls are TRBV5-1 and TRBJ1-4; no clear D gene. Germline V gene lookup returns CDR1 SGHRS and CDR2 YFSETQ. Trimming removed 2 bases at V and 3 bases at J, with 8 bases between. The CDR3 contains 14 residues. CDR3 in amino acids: CASSFMGANEKLFF. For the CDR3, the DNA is TGCGCCAGCAGCTTTATGGGAGCTAATGAAAAACTGTTTTTT.

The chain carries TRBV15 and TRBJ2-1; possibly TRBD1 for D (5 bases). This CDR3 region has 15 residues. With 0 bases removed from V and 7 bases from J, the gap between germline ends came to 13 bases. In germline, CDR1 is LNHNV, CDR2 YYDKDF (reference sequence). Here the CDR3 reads CATSREGRPMNEQFF. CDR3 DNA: TGTGCCACCAGCAGAGAGGGGCGCCCCATGAATGAGCAGTTCTTC. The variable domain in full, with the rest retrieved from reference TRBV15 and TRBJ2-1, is DAMVIQNPRYQVTQFGKPVTLSCSQTLNHNVMYWYQQKSSQAPKLLFHYYDKDFNNEADTPDNFQSRRPNTSFCFLDIRSPGLGDTAMYLCATSREGRPMNEQFFGPGTRLTVL.

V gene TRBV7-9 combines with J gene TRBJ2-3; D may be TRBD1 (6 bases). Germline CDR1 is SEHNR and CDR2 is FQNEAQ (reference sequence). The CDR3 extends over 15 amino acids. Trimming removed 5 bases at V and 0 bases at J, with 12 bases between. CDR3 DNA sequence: TGTGCCAGCAGCATCCGGACAGTTAGCACAGATACGCAGTATTTT. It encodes CASSIRTVSTDTQYF.

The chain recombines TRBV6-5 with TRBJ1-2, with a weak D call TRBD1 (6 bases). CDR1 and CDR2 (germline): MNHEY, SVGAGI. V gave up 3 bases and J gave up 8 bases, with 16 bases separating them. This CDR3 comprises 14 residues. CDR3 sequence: CASSYDRRDGGYTF. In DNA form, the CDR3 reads TGTGCCAGCAGTTATGACAGGCGCGACGGGGGCTACACCTTC.

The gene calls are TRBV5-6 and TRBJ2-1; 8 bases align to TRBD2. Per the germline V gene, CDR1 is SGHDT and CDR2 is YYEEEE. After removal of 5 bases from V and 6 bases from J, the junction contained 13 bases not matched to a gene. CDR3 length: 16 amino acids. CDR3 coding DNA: TGTGCCAGCAGTCGTACCCGGGGGGGGCTAAGCAATGAGCAGTTCTTC. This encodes CASSRTRGGLSNEQFF.

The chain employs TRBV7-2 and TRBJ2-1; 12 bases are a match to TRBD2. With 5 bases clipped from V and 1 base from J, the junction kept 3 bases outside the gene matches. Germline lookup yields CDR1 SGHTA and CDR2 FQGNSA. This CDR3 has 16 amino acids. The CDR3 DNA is TGTGCCAGCAGCGCGACTAGCGGGGGTTCCTACAATGAGCAGTTCTTC. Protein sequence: CASSATSGGSYNEQFF.

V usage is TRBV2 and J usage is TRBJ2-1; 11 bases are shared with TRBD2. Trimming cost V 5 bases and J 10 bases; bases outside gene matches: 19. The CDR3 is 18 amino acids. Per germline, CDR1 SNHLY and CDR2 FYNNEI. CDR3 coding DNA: TGTGCCAGCAGTCGTCAGGGGGCGTCACTAGCGGGGGCCTGGGAGCAGTTCTTC. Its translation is CASSRQGASLAGAWEQFF. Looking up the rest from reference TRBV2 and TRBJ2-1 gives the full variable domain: EPEVTQTPSHQVTQMGQEVILRCVPISNHLYFYWYRQILGQKVEFLVSFYNNEISEKSEIFDDQFSVERPDGSNFTLKIRSTKLEDSAMYFCASSRQGASLAGAWEQFFGPGTRLTVL.

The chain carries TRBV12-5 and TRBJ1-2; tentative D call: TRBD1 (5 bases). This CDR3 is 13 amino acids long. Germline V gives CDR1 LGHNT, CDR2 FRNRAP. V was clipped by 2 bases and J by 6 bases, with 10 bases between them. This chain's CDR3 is CASGLLGGDGYTF. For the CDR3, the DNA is TGTGCTAGTGGTTTGTTGGGGGGTGATGGCTACACCTTC.

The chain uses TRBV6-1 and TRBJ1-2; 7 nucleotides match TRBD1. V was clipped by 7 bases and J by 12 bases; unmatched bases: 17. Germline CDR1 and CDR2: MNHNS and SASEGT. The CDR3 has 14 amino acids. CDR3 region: CASTARRTGQSHTF. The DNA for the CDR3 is TGTGCCAGCACCGCGCGGCGGACAGGTCAATCTCACACCTTC.